The 32 T cell receptor beta chains presented below share a single source sample, sequenced in a study of radiotherapy plus CTLA-4 blockade in lung cancer. Clones were sequenced by immunoSEQ multiplex PCR, and TCRdb holds only the in-frame ones, with some missing. Found here are more than 25,000 clones, around 79% of them singletons; the top ten hold 7.7%. The sequencing here drew on peripheral blood, taken from a patient treated with radiotherapy plus ipilimumab. The origin of the receptors is a human donor with non-small cell lung cancer who had stable disease on radiotherapy plus ipilimumab.

This chain joins TRBV19 and TRBJ2-3; 16 bases agree with TRBD2. The germline gives CDR1 LNHDA, CDR2 SQIVND (reference sequence). The CDR3 covers 16 residues. After removal of 5 bases from V and 6 bases from J, the junction contained 5 bases not matched to a gene. The CDR3: CASSPGTSGGADTQYF. The CDR3 nucleotides read TGTGCCAGTAGTCCTGGGACTAGCGGGGGGGCCGATACGCAGTATTTT.

The gene calls are TRBV7-3 and TRBJ1-1, with TRBD1 as a possible D gene (5 bases). This CDR3 is built from 14 residues. Germline V gene data show CDR1 as SGHTA and CDR2 as FQGTGA. V was trimmed by 0 bases and J by 5 bases, leaving 10 bases between them. Here the CDR3 DNA reads TGTGCCAGCAGCTTAACAGCAGGGCAGACTGAAGCTTTCTTT. Amino acid sequence: CASSLTAGQTEAFF.

The chain is built from TRBV19 and TRBJ1-1, with a weak D call TRBD1 (5 bases). Trimming stripped 7 bases from V and 0 bases from J, with 12 bases between. CDR3 length: 14 residues. From germline, CDR1 is LNHDA and CDR2 SQIVND (reference sequence). CDR3 DNA: TGTGCCAGTACCTGGGGACGGATGAACACTGAAGCTTTCTTT. Its protein product is CASTWGRMNTEAFF. The full variable domain, in which reference TRBV19 and TRBJ1-1 provide the parts outside the CDR3, is DGGITQSPKYLFRKEGQNVTLSCEQNLNHDAMYWYRQDPGQGLRLIYYSQIVNDFQKGDIAEGYSVSREKKESFPLTVTSAQKNPTAFYLCASTWGRMNTEAFFGQGTRLTVV.

The J gene is TRBJ1-6, the V gene TRBV2; 8 bases align to TRBD1. CDR1 is SNHLY and CDR2 is FYNNEI in the germline V gene. The CDR3 runs 15 residues. After removal of 3 bases from V and 7 bases from J, the junction contained 5 bases not matched to a gene. The CDR3 DNA follows: TGTGCCAGCAGTGACAGGACAGGGCCAAATTCACCCCTCCACTTT. Its translation: CASSDRTGPNSPLHF.

The chain carries TRBV7-2 and TRBJ2-1; no clear D. CDR1 is SGHTA, CDR2 FQGNSA, per germline. Deletions cut 1 base from V and 4 bases from J, with 5 bases between. The CDR3 sequence is 13 residues long. The CDR3 sequence is CASSLDRYNEQFF. CDR3 sequence (DNA): TGTGCCAGCAGCTTAGATAGGTACAATGAGCAGTTCTTC.

The rearrangement joins TRBV14 to TRBJ1-1; 10 nucleotides agree with TRBD1. CDR1 SGHDN and CDR2 FVKESK come from the germline V gene. With V trimmed by 4 bases and J by 4 bases, 6 bases remained unmatched. The CDR3 spans 15 residues. The CDR3 nucleotides read TGTGCCAGCAGCCCCTCGAGGACAGGGGGCACTGAAGCTTTCTTT. This codes for CASSPSRTGGTEAFF.

The rearrangement links TRBV5-1 to TRBJ2-3; the D is unclear. Germline loops: CDR1 SGHRS, CDR2 YFSETQ. The CDR3 is 14 residues long. V lost 0 bases and J 2 bases, leaving 7 bases between the germline ends. CDR3 protein: CASSLDGNTDTQYF. DNA of the CDR3: TGCGCCAGCAGCTTGGATGGGAACACAGATACGCAGTATTTT.

The rearrangement uses TRBV6-6 and TRBJ2-1; TRBD1 aligns across 9 bases. Germline V gene lookup returns CDR1 MNHNY and CDR2 SVGAGI (reference sequence). V lost 0 bases and J lost 9; bases outside the gene matches: 9. The length of the CDR3 is 16 residues. This CDR3 reads CASSYSTGGANTEQFF. The DNA for the CDR3 is TGTGCCAGCAGTTACTCGACAGGGGGGGCCAACACTGAGCAGTTCTTC.

The rearrangement joins TRBV6-4 to TRBJ2-3; TRBD1 is a possible D gene (7 bases). Germline CDR1 is MRHNA and CDR2 is SNTAGT. This CDR3 has 16 amino acids. The ends were cut back, 4 bases at V and 3 bases at J, with 17 bases in the middle. The CDR3 sequence: CASSGNQGGKTDTQYF. For the CDR3, the DNA is TGTGCCAGCAGTGGGAACCAGGGGGGAAAAACAGATACGCAGTATTTT.

The sample holds a few counts of this clone. The rearrangement joins TRBV5-8 to TRBJ2-6; no reliable D call. There are 15 residues in the CDR3. CDR1 is SGHTS and CDR2 is YDEGEE in the germline V gene. The V end lost 3 bases, the J end lost 5 bases, and 12 bases lay between the germline ends. As DNA, the CDR3 is TGTGCCAGCAGCTACCGGATCGGCCGGGCCAACGTCCTGACTTTC. Translating gives CASSYRIGRANVLTF.

The gene calls are TRBV19 and TRBJ2-3, with TRBD1 as a possible D gene (6 bases). This CDR3 comprises 14 residues. Germline CDR1 reads LNHDA; CDR2 reads SQIVND (reference sequence). With 1 base removed from V and 1 base from J, the gap between germline ends came to 6 bases. CDR3 bases: TGTGCCAGTAGTATAGGACAGGGCACAGATACGCAGTATTTT. Its protein product is CASSIGQGTDTQYF. Using reference TRBV19 and TRBJ2-3 for the parts outside the CDR3, the full variable domain is DGGITQSPKYLFRKEGQNVTLSCEQNLNHDAMYWYRQDPGQGLRLIYYSQIVNDFQKGDIAEGYSVSREKKESFPLTVTSAQKNPTAFYLCASSIGQGTDTQYFGPGTRLTVL.

This clone was counted a single time. The chain is built from TRBV5-5 and TRBJ2-7; 9 bases line up with TRBD1. Germline trimming cut 4 bases from V and 5 bases from J; bases unmatched to any gene: 10. The CDR3 runs 15 residues. Germline V gene data show CDR1 as SGHKS and CDR2 as YYEKEE (reference sequence). The CDR3 nucleotides are TGTGCCAGCAGCCCCGGACAGGGGTTTATCAACGAGCAGTACTTC. Amino acids: CASSPGQGFINEQYF.

This clone was seen only a few times. The rearrangement joins TRBV10-3 to TRBJ1-2; 8 bases map to TRBD1. The length of the CDR3 is 16 residues. CDR1 ENHRY and CDR2 SYGVKD come from the germline V gene. V trimming: 0 bases; J trimming: 8 bases; junction bases outside the gene matches: 11. CDR3 sequence reads: CAISESGQGAPGGYTF. CDR3 nucleotides: TGTGCCATCAGTGAGTCGGGGCAGGGGGCACCGGGCGGCTACACCTTC.

J is TRBJ2-7 and V is TRBV10-2; the D is unclear. CDR1 is WSHSY, CDR2 SAAADI, per germline. Trimming left V 6 bases short and J 5 bases short, with 14 bases between. The CDR3 is 13 amino acids. This chain's CDR3 is CASRGLDVDEQYF. The CDR3 DNA follows: TGCGCCAGCAGGGGATTAGACGTGGACGAGCAGTACTTC.

The chain combines TRBV5-1 with TRBJ2-5, with D perhaps given as TRBD1 or TRBD2 (5 bases each). This CDR3 has 15 residues. Germline V CDR1 and CDR2: SGHRS, YFSETQ. Trimming shortened V by 4 bases and J by 2 bases, and 15 bases separated the two germline ends. The CDR3 is CASSLGTLAQETQYF. Written as DNA, the CDR3 is TGCGCCAGCAGCCTGGGGACGCTAGCACAAGAGACCCAGTACTTC.

The chain uses TRBV28 and TRBJ1-2, with D hard to call. V lost 1 base to trimming and J lost 5 bases, with 8 bases between them. CDR1 is MDHEN, CDR2 SYDVKM, per germline. The CDR3 is made up of 13 amino acids. CDR3 coding DNA: TGTGCCAGCAGTTTATTTGGACTGTATGGCTACACCTTC. This translates into CASSLFGLYGYTF.

This chain uses TRBV19 with TRBJ2-7, with 9 bases identical to TRBD1. Losses at the gene ends were 2 bases for V and 2 bases for J; bases not matched to a gene: 7. Germline CDR1 is LNHDA and CDR2 is SQIVND (reference sequence). CDR3 length: 16 residues. CDR3 DNA sequence: TGTGCCAGTAGTATAATGCTGGGACAGGGAGCCTACGAGCAGTACTTC. Its translation is CASSIMLGQGAYEQYF.

The gene calls are TRBV2 and TRBJ1-2, with 7 bases matching TRBD1. V dropped 6 bases and J dropped 5; count of bases not matched to a gene: 6. Germline loops: CDR1 SNHLY, CDR2 FYNNEI. This CDR3 is 13 amino acids long. Here the CDR3 reads CASSQGQLYGYTF. CDR3 bases: TGTGCCAGCAGCCAGGGACAGCTGTATGGCTACACCTTC. Full variable domain (remainder filled in from reference TRBV2 and TRBJ1-2): EPEVTQTPSHQVTQMGQEVILRCVPISNHLYFYWYRQILGQKVEFLVSFYNNEISEKSEIFDDQFSVERPDGSNFTLKIRSTKLEDSAMYFCASSQGQLYGYTFGSGTRLTVV.

This clone was recorded once. This sample also contains other DNA sequences that code for the same CDR3. The chain carries TRBV6-5 and TRBJ2-7, with D maybe TRBD2 (6 bases). The germline V and J ends were trimmed by 0 bases and 3 bases, with 6 bases remaining between them. CDR3 length equals 13 residues. Germline CDR1 and CDR2: MNHEY and SVGAGI. In DNA form, the CDR3 reads TGTGCCAGCAGTTACTCGCGGGGCTACGAGCAGTACTTC. This encodes CASSYSRGYEQYF.

The gene calls are TRBV30 and TRBJ2-3; 10 nucleotides align to TRBD2. Germline CDR1 reads GTSNPN; CDR2 reads SVGIG (reference sequence). CDR3 length equals 15 residues. Losses at the gene ends were 0 bases for V and 7 bases for J; bases not matched to a gene: 7. The CDR3 coding sequence is TGTGCCTGGAGTGTACTGCTAGCGGGGGTCAATACGCAGTATTTT. It encodes CAWSVLLAGVNTQYF. The variable domain in full, completed from reference TRBV30 and TRBJ2-3, reads SQTIHQWPATLVQPVGSPLSLECTVEGTSNPNLYWYRQAAGRGLQLLFYSVGIGQISSEVPQNLSASRPQDRQFILSSKKLLLSDSGFYLCAWSVLLAGVNTQYFGPGTRLTVL.

This clone is a singleton in its sample. The chain employs TRBV2 and TRBJ2-2; D gene unclear. The CDR3 loop spans 13 amino acids. V lost 3 bases and J lost 4, with 6 bases in between. CDR1 is SNHLY and CDR2 is FYNNEI in the germline V gene. CDR3 sequence (DNA): TGTGCCAGCAGTGAGAGTTCCACCGGGGAGCTGTTTTTT. Its translation is CASSESSTGELFF.

This sequence joins TRBV4-1 and TRBJ2-3; 9 nucleotides align to TRBD2. Germline assignment: CDR1 MGHRA and CDR2 YSYEKL. This CDR3 region has 17 residues. After removal of 1 base from V and 7 bases from J, the junction contained 12 bases not matched to a gene. CDR3 DNA sequence: TGCGCCAGCAGCCAAGGGGCTAGCGGGGAGTTAATTAATACGCAGTATTTT. Its protein is CASSQGASGELINTQYF.

The chain recombines TRBV4-3 with TRBJ1-2; no clear D. Per the germline V gene, CDR1 is LGHNA and CDR2 is YSLEER. This CDR3 region has 16 residues. Trimming removed 1 base from V and 2 bases from J, with 14 bases in between. The CDR3: CASSQGSATWNYGYTF. Here the CDR3 DNA reads TGCGCCAGCAGCCAAGGGTCCGCCACCTGGAACTATGGCTACACCTTC.

The chain combines TRBV5-5 with TRBJ1-5; no definite D call. Germline V gene lookup returns CDR1 SGHKS and CDR2 YYEKEE (reference sequence). The length of the CDR3 is 13 residues. The ends were cut back, 4 bases at V and 7 bases at J, with 12 bases in the middle. The CDR3 DNA reads TGTGCCAGCAGCCTACAGCCAGGACAGCCCCAGCATTTT. It translates to CASSLQPGQPQHF.

The J gene is TRBJ2-4, the V gene TRBV25-1, with D tentatively TRBD2 (5 bases). V gave up 2 bases and J gave up 0 bases, with 8 bases separating them. The CDR3 has 15 residues. The germline gives CDR1 MGHDK, CDR2 SYGVNS. The CDR3 reads CASSEPGLAKNIQYF. CDR3 sequence (DNA): TGTGCCAGCAGTGAACCGGGGTTAGCCAAAAACATTCAGTACTTC. The whole variable domain, remainder taken from reference TRBV25-1 and TRBJ2-4, is EADIYQTPRYLVIGTGKKITLECSQTMGHDKMYWYQQDPGMELHLIHYSYGVNSTEKGDLSSESTVSRIRTEHFPLTLESARPSHTSQYLCASSEPGLAKNIQYFGAGTRLSVL.

V usage is TRBV13 and J usage is TRBJ1-2; 8 bases are a match to TRBD1. The CDR3 loop spans 14 amino acids. The V and J ends lost 4 bases and 4 bases, in that order; junction bases with no gene match: 5. Germline V gives CDR1 PRHDT, CDR2 FYEKMQ (reference sequence). This CDR3 reads CASSSSGGLYGYTF. The CDR3 DNA reads TGTGCCAGCAGCTCGTCAGGGGGCCTCTATGGCTACACCTTC.

The chain combines TRBV11-2 with TRBJ2-1; 7 positions agree with TRBD1. V trimming: 4 bases; J trimming: 4 bases; junction bases outside the gene matches: 7. CDR3 size: 15 residues. CDR1 and CDR2 (germline): SGHAT, FQNNGV. The DNA of the CDR3 is TGTGCCAGCAGCTCACGGGACAGAGTATACAATGAGCAGTTCTTC. Amino acid sequence: CASSSRDRVYNEQFF.

The chain couples TRBV6-9 to TRBJ2-7, with TRBD1 identical over 7 bases. V shed 5 bases, J shed 6 bases, and the junction held 7 bases outside the gene matches. The V gene's germline CDR1 is MNHGY and CDR2 SVAAGI. The CDR3 extends over 13 amino acids. The CDR3 loop reads CASSVEGGGEQYF. CDR3 nucleotide sequence: TGTGCCAGCAGTGTGGAAGGGGGCGGCGAGCAGTACTTC.

The chain has TRBV7-2 and TRBJ1-5, with D perhaps matching TRBD1 (5 bases). The CDR3 runs 12 residues. Trimming pared 1 base from V and 11 bases from J, leaving 9 bases between. Germline CDR1 is SGHTA and CDR2 is FQGNSA. The CDR3 sequence is CASSLDGGTQHF. The CDR3 coding sequence is TGTGCCAGCAGCTTAGACGGGGGGACCCAGCATTTT. Based on the CDR3 plus reference TRBV7-2 and TRBJ1-5, the full variable domain is GAGVSQSPSNKVTEKGKDVELRCDPISGHTALYWYRQSLGQGLEFLIYFQGNSAPDKSGLPSDRFSAERTGGSVSTLTIQRTQQEDSAVYLCASSLDGGTQHFGDGTRLSIL.

This clone was detected only a few times. The chain combines TRBV28 with TRBJ2-7; 7 bases are shared with TRBD1. The V and J ends lost 6 bases and 2 bases, in that order; junction bases with no gene match: 7. The CDR3 loop spans 14 amino acids. The germline gives CDR1 MDHEN, CDR2 SYDVKM. The CDR3 coding sequence is TGTGCCAGCAGGGACGGGGACAGCCCCTACGAGCAGTACTTC. As protein: CASRDGDSPYEQYF.

V usage is TRBV5-6 and J usage is TRBJ1-2; possible D gene TRBD1, 6 bases. Germline CDR1 is SGHDT and CDR2 is YYEEEE. Trimming pared 1 base from V and 4 bases from J, leaving 11 bases between. CDR3 length equals 14 residues. The CDR3 DNA sequence: TGTGCCAGCAGCTTGACGGGGGCCGGCTATGGCTACACCTTC. It translates to CASSLTGAGYGYTF.

This chain links TRBV7-9 with TRBJ1-1, with 8 positions matching TRBD1. This CDR3 is 16 amino acids long. J lost 3 bases, V lost 4 bases, and 10 bases had no gene match. CDR1 and CDR2 (germline): SEHNR, FQNEAQ (reference sequence). The CDR3 loop reads CASSSLLTGGDTEAFF. CDR3 sequence (DNA): TGTGCCAGCAGCTCGCTGCTCACAGGGGGAGACACTGAAGCTTTCTTT.